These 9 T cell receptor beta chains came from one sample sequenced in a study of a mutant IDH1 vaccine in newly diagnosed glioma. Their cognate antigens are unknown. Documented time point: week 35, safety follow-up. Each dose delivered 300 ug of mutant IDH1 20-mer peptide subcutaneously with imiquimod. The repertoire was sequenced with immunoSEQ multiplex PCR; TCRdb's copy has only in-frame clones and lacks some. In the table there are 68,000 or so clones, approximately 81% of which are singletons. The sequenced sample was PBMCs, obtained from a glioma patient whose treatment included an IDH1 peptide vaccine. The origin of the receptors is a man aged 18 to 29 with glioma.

The CDR3 coding sequence is TGCAGCGTTGAGAAGGACAGCAGTACCTACAATGAGCAGTTCTTC. Protein sequence: CSVEKDSSTYNEQFF. The chain is built from TRBV29-1 and TRBJ2-1, with TRBD1 as a possible D gene (6 bases). Germline assignment: CDR1 SQVTM and CDR2 ANQGSEA. V was clipped by 3 bases and J by 2 bases, with 14 bases between them. The CDR3 length is 15 residues.

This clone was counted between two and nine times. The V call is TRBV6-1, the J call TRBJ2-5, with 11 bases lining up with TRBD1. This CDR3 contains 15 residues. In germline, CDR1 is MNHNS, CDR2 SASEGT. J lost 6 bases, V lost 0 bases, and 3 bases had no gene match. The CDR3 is CASSEAPDRGQTQYF. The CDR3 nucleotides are TGTGCCAGCAGTGAAGCGCCGGACAGGGGGCAGACCCAGTACTTC.

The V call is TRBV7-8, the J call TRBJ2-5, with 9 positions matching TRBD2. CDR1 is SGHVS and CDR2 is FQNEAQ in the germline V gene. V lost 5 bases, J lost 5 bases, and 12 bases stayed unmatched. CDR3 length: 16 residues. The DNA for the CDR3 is TGTGCCAGCAGCGTCGGGACTAGCTATAAGGGGGAGACCCAGTACTTC. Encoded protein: CASSVGTSYKGETQYF.

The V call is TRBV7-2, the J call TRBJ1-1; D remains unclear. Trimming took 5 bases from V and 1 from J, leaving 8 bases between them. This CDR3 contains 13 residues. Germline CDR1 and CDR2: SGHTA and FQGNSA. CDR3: CASSRRSNTEAFF. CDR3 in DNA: TGTGCCAGCAGCCGCAGGTCGAACACTGAAGCTTTCTTT. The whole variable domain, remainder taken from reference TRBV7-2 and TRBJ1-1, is GAGVSQSPSNKVTEKGKDVELRCDPISGHTALYWYRQSLGQGLEFLIYFQGNSAPDKSGLPSDRFSAERTGGSVSTLTIQRTQQEDSAVYLCASSRRSNTEAFFGQGTRLTVV.

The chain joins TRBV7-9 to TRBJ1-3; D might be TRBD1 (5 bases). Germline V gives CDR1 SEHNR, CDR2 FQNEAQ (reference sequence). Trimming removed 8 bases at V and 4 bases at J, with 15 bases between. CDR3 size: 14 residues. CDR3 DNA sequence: TGTGCCAGCCCCCTCTCCGGGGGAGGAAACACCATATATTTT. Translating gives CASPLSGGGNTIYF.

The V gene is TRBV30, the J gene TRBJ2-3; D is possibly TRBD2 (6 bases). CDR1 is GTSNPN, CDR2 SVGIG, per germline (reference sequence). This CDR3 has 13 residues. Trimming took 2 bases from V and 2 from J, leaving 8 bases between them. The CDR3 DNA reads TGTGCCTGGAGTAGCGGGTACACAGATACGCAGTATTTT. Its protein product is CAWSSGYTDTQYF.

CDR3 DNA sequence: TGTGCCAGCAGCTTAGTCGGGGATGAGCAGTTCTTC. This encodes CASSLVGDEQFF. The chain carries TRBV7-9 and TRBJ2-1; perhaps TRBD2 as D (5 bases). Trimming took 1 base from V and 8 from J, leaving 6 bases between them. The CDR3 runs to 12 residues. Germline lookup yields CDR1 SEHNR and CDR2 FQNEAQ (reference sequence).

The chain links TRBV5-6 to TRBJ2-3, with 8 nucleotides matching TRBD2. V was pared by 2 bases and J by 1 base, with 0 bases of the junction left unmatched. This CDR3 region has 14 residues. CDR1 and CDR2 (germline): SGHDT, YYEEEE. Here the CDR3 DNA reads TGTGCCAGCAGCTTAGCGGGGGGCACAGATACGCAGTATTTT. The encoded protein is CASSLAGGTDTQYF.

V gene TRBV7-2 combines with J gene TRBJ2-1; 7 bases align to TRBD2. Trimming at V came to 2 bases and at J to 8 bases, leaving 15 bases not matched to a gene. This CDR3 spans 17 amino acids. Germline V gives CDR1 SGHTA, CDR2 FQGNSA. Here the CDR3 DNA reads TGTGCCAGCAGCTTAATGGTACGACTAGCAGGGTCATATGAGCAGTTCTTC. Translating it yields CASSLMVRLAGSYEQFF.